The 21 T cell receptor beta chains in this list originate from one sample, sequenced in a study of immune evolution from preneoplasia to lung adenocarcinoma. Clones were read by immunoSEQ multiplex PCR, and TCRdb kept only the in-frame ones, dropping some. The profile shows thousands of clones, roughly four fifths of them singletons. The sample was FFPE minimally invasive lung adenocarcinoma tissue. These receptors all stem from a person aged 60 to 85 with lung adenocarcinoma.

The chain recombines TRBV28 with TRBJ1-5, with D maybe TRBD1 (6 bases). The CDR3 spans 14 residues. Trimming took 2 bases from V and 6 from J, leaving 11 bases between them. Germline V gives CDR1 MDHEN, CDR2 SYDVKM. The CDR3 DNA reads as TGTGCCAGCAGTTTAGCAGGGGAGGTTCAGCCCCAGCATTTT. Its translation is CASSLAGEVQPQHF.

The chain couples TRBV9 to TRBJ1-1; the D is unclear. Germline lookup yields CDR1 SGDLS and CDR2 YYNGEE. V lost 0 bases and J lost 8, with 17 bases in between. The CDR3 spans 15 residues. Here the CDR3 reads CASSVGVTGVSEAFF. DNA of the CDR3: TGTGCCAGCAGCGTAGGTGTCACGGGTGTATCCGAAGCTTTCTTT.

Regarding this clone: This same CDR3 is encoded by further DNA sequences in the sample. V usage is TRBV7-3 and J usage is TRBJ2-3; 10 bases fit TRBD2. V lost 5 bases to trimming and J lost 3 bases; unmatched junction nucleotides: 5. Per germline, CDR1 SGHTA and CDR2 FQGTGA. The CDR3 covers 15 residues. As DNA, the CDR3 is TGTGCCAGCAGCCGGACTAGCGGAGAAACAGATACGCAGTATTTT. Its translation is CASSRTSGETDTQYF.

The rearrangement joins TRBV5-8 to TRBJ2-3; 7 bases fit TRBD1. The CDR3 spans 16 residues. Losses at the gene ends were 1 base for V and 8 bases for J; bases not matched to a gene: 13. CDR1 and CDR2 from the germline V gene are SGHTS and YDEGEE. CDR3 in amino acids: CASSLYRGAEKVTQYF. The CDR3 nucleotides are TGTGCCAGCAGCTTGTACAGGGGCGCGGAAAAGGTTACGCAGTATTTT.

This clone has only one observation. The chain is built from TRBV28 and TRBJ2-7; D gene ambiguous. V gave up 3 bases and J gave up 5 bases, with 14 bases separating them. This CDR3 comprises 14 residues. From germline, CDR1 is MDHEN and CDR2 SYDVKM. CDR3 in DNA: TGTGCCAGCAGTTTTAGGTCGAGTCAGGACGAGCAGTACTTC. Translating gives CASSFRSSQDEQYF.

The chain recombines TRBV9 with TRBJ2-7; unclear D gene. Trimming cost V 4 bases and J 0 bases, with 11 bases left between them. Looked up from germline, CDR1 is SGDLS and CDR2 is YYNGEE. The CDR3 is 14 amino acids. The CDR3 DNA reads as TGTGCCAGCAGCTACACAGTGTCCTCCTACGAGCAGTACTTC. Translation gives CASSYTVSSYEQYF.

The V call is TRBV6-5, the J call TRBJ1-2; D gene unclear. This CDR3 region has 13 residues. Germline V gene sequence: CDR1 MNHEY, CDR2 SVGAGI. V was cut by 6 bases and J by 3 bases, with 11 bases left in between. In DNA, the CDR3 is TGTGCCAGCAGCTGGGCCGAGGACTATGGCTACACCTTC. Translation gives CASSWAEDYGYTF.

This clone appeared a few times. DNA of the CDR3: TGTGCCTGGAGCCCCGGGTGGGGGAACTACGAGCAGTACTTC. Translation: CAWSPGWGNYEQYF. The gene calls are TRBV30 and TRBJ2-7; D might be TRBD1 or TRBD2, each matching 5 bases. CDR3 size: 14 residues. V lost 3 bases to trimming and J lost 3 bases, with 15 bases between them. The germline gives CDR1 GTSNPN, CDR2 SVGIG (reference sequence). Looking up the rest from reference TRBV30 and TRBJ2-7 gives the full variable domain: SQTIHQWPATLVQPVGSPLSLECTVEGTSNPNLYWYRQAAGRGLQLLFYSVGIGQISSEVPQNLSASRPQDRQFILSSKKLLLSDSGFYLCAWSPGWGNYEQYFGPGTRLTVT.

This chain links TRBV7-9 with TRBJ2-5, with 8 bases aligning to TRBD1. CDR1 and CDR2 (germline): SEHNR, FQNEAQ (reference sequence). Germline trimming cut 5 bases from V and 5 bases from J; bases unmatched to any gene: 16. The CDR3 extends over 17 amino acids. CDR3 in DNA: TGTGCCAGCAGCCAAGGAACGAGCGACAGGGGTGGTGAGACCCAGTACTTC. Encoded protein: CASSQGTSDRGGETQYF.

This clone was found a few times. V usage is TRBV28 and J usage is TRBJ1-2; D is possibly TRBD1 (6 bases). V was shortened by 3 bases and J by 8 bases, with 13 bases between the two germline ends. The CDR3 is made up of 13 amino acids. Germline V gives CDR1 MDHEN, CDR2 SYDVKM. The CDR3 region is CASSFRGGDGYTF. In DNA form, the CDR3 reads TGTGCCAGCAGTTTTCGAGGGGGGGACGGCTACACCTTC.

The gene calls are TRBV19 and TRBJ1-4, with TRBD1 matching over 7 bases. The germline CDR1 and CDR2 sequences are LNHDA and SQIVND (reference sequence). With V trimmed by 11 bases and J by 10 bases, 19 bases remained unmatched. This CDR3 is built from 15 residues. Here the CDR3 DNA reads TGTGCCCAAGTCCCCGACAGGGCCCCCGCGGGAAAACTGTTTTTT. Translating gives CAQVPDRAPAGKLFF.

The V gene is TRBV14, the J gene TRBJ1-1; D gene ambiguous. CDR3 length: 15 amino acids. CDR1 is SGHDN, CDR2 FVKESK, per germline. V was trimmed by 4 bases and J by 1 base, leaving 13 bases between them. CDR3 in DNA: TGTGCCAGCAGCCCGCGGACCGGGTGGAACACTGAAGCTTTCTTT. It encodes CASSPRTGWNTEAFF.

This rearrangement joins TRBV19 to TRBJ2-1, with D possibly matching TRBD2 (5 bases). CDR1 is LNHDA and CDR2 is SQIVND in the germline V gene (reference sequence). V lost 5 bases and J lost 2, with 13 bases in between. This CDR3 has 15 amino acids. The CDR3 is CASSSTPGTYNEQFF. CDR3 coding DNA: TGTGCCAGTAGTTCCACCCCCGGGACCTACAATGAGCAGTTCTTC.

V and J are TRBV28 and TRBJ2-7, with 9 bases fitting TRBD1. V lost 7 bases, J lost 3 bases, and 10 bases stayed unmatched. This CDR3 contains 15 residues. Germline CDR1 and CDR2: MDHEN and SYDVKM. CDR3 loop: CASTSGTGNLYEQYF. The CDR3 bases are TGTGCCAGCACCTCCGGGACAGGGAATCTCTACGAGCAGTACTTC.

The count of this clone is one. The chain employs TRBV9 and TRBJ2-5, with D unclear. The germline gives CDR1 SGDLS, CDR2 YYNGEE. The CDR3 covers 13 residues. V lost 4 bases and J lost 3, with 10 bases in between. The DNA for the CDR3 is TGTGCCAGCAGCCCCCTTAGTGAAGAGACCCAGTACTTC. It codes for CASSPLSEETQYF.

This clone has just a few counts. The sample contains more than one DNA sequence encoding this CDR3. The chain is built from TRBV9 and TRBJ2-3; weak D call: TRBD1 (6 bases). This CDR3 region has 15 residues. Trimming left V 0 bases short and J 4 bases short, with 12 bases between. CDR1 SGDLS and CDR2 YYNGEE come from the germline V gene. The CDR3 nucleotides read TGTGCCAGCAGCGTAGCCGGGACACGGGCAGATACGCAGTATTTT. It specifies CASSVAGTRADTQYF.

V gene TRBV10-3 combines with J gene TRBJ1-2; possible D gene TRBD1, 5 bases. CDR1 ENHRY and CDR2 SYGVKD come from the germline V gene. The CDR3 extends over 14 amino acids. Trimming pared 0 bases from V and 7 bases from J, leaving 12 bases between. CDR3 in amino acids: CAISESAGRSGYTF. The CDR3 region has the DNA TGTGCCATCAGTGAGTCGGCAGGGAGGAGTGGCTACACCTTC.

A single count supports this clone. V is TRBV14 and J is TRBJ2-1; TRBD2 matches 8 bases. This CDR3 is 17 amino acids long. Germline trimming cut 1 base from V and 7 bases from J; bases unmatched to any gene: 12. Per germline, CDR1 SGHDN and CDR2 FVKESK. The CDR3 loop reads CASSQAGGLGHRNEQFF. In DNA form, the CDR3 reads TGTGCCAGCAGCCAAGCGGGGGGACTAGGTCATAGGAATGAGCAGTTCTTC.

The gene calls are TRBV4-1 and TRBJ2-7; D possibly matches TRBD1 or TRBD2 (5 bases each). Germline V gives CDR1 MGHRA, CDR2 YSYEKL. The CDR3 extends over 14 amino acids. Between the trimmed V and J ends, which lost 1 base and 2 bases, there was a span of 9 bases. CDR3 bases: TGCGCCAGCAGCCAAGGGGACGCCGCCTACGAGCAGTACTTC. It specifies CASSQGDAAYEQYF.

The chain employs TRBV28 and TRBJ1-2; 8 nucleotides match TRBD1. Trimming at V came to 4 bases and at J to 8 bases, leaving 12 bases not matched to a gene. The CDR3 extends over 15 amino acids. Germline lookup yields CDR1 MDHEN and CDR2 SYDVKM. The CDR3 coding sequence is TGTGCCAGCAGTTACCTCGTCGGACAGGGTAGCGGCTACACCTTC. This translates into CASSYLVGQGSGYTF.

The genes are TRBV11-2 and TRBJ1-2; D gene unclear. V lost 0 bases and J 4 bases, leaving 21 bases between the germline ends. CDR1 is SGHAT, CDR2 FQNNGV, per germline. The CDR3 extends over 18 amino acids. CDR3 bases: TGTGCCAGCAGCTTAGATAGAGTGGGAACAGCCGGACGCTATGGCTACACCTTC. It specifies CASSLDRVGTAGRYGYTF.